These 25 T cell receptor beta chains came from one sample sequenced in a study of blood T cell repertoires in COVID-19. Using immunoSEQ multiplex PCR, the repertoire was profiled, and TCRdb retains in-frame clones only, with some absent. The sample carries 150,000 or so clones, roughly four fifths recorded once. Sequenced input: peripheral blood. All receptors derive from a woman older than 75 with acute or convalescent COVID-19.

The chain joins TRBV28 to TRBJ1-1; no clear D gene. CDR3 length: 12 amino acids. Germline lookup yields CDR1 MDHEN and CDR2 SYDVKM. Trimming pared 3 bases from V and 10 bases from J, leaving 12 bases between. The CDR3 is CASSFRGLGAFF. The CDR3 nucleotides are TGTGCCAGCAGTTTCCGGGGTCTCGGAGCTTTCTTT.

The V and J genes are TRBV6-5 and TRBJ2-7; TRBD1 might be the D (5 bases). V was pared by 2 bases and J by 6 bases, with 20 bases between. Germline assignment: CDR1 MNHEY and CDR2 SVGAGI. The CDR3 consists of 16 residues. The CDR3 nucleotides read TGTGCCAGCAGTTACACGTCGCTCCGTGGGGCCGGCGAGCAGTACTTC. Translation gives CASSYTSLRGAGEQYF.

The rearrangement joins TRBV6-6 to TRBJ1-1; weak D call: TRBD1 (6 bases). The CDR3 length is 13 residues. Trimming took 6 bases from V and 4 from J, leaving 12 bases between them. Germline V lookup: CDR1 MNHNY, CDR2 SVGAGI (reference sequence). Written as DNA, the CDR3 is TGTGCCAGCAGCACGGACAGTTTCACTGAAGCTTTCTTT. It is translated as CASSTDSFTEAFF.

This chain uses TRBV25-1 with TRBJ2-3, with 7 bases aligning to TRBD1. The CDR3 consists of 15 residues. Germline V gene lookup returns CDR1 MGHDK and CDR2 SYGVNS. The V and J ends lost 3 bases and 6 bases, in that order; junction bases with no gene match: 9. The DNA for the CDR3 is TGTGCCAGCAGTGATCCCAGGGGGTTACTCGATACGCAGTATTTT. Protein sequence: CASSDPRGLLDTQYF.

This clone has only one observation. The chain links TRBV6-2 or TRBV6-3 to TRBJ1-5, with 7 nucleotides matching TRBD1. The CDR3 loop spans 14 amino acids. Germline-derived CDR1 and CDR2 are MNHEY and SVGEGT. V lost 5 bases and J lost 7; bases outside the gene matches: 8. The CDR3 nucleotides read TGTGCCAGCAGTGATACAGGGGTGAGACAGCCCCAGCATTTT. It specifies CASSDTGVRQPQHF.

This clone came up a few times. The chain is built from TRBV10-1 and TRBJ2-3; D unresolved. The CDR3 loop spans 14 amino acids. Trimming pared 0 bases from V and 2 bases from J, leaving 6 bases between. CDR1 WNHNN and CDR2 SYGVQD come from the germline V gene (reference sequence). Written as DNA, the CDR3 is TGCGCCAGCAGTGAGTCGAGGCCCACAGATACGCAGTATTTT. Translated, it gives CASSESRPTDTQYF.

The CDR3 loop is CASSPLAGIPTDTQYF. CDR3 in DNA: TGTGCCAGCAGCCCCTTAGCGGGAATCCCAACAGATACGCAGTATTTT. The chain combines TRBV14 with TRBJ2-3; 8 positions match TRBD2. This CDR3 spans 16 amino acids. Germline V gene lookup returns CDR1 SGHDN and CDR2 FVKESK. V lost 4 bases and J lost 3; bases outside the gene matches: 9.

In regard to this clone: The sample holds other DNA sequences that translate to the same CDR3. This chain connects TRBV5-4 to TRBJ2-5, with 7 bases lining up with TRBD1. The CDR3 sequence is 13 residues long. CDR1 and CDR2 from the germline V gene are SGHNT and YYREEE (reference sequence). V was pared by 2 bases and J by 5 bases, with 3 bases of the junction left unmatched. Here the CDR3 reads CASSLDRAETQYF. In DNA form, the CDR3 reads TGTGCCAGCAGCTTAGACAGGGCGGAGACCCAGTACTTC.

This clone was counted once. The chain is built from TRBV19 and TRBJ2-2; 7 positions agree with TRBD1. The CDR3 sequence is 13 residues long. CDR1 and CDR2 from the germline V gene are LNHDA and SQIVND (reference sequence). The trim removed 6 bases at V and 6 bases at J, leaving 4 bases unmatched. DNA of the CDR3: TGTGCCAGTAGGCGAACAGGGGCCGGGGAGCTGTTTTTT. Translating gives CASRRTGAGELFF.

This chain joins TRBV24-1 and TRBJ2-1; 12 bases map to TRBD2. Per germline, CDR1 KGHDR and CDR2 SFDVKD. This CDR3 is 16 amino acids long. Trimming took 5 bases from V and 4 from J; bases not matched to a gene: 5. In DNA, the CDR3 is TGTGCCACCAGTGGAAATCTAGCGGGAGGGTACAATGAGCAGTTCTTC. Translating gives CATSGNLAGGYNEQFF.

The chain employs TRBV28 and TRBJ2-1; 11 bases map to TRBD2. This CDR3 region has 16 residues. The junction had 11 bases not matched to a gene; V was cut back by 3 bases and J by 10 bases. Germline V gene sequence: CDR1 MDHEN, CDR2 SYDVKM. CDR3 amino acids: CASSFVHSGRAMEQFF. The CDR3 coding sequence is TGTGCCAGCAGTTTCGTTCATAGCGGGAGGGCGATGGAGCAGTTCTTC.

This chain uses TRBV30 with TRBJ1-6, with D uncertain. V lost 0 bases and J lost 4, with 7 bases in between. The CDR3 has 14 amino acids. Germline V gene data show CDR1 as GTSNPN and CDR2 as SVGIG (reference sequence). The CDR3 reads CAWSVPTYNSPLHF. The CDR3 coding sequence is TGTGCCTGGAGTGTTCCGACTTATAATTCACCCCTCCACTTT. Full variable domain (remainder filled in from reference TRBV30 and TRBJ1-6): SQTIHQWPATLVQPVGSPLSLECTVEGTSNPNLYWYRQAAGRGLQLLFYSVGIGQISSEVPQNLSASRPQDRQFILSSKKLLLSDSGFYLCAWSVPTYNSPLHFGNGTRLTVT.

Only a few counts were recorded for this clone. The V call is TRBV7-9, the J call TRBJ1-1; possibly TRBD1 for D (6 bases). The germline V gene has CDR1 SEHNR and CDR2 FQNEAQ (reference sequence). V lost 5 bases and J lost 1, with 11 bases in between. The length of the CDR3 is 14 residues. The CDR3 is CASSNRVRNTEAFF. For the CDR3, the DNA is TGTGCCAGCAGCAACAGGGTAAGGAACACTGAAGCTTTCTTT.

V is TRBV19 and J is TRBJ2-3; 11 nucleotides line up with TRBD2. J gave up 2 bases and V 5 bases, and 6 bases lay outside the gene matches. Germline CDR1 is LNHDA and CDR2 is SQIVND (reference sequence). This CDR3 spans 16 amino acids. The CDR3 nucleotides read TGTGCCAGTAGTGTCCTAGCGGGAGGACTCACAGATACGCAGTATTTT. Protein sequence: CASSVLAGGLTDTQYF.

The CDR3 DNA reads TGTGCCAGCAGTTTAAGGGGTCGCGGGGAGCTGTTTTTT. Residues: CASSLRGRGELFF. The chain has TRBV28 and TRBJ2-2, with D tentatively TRBD1 (5 bases). In germline, CDR1 is MDHEN, CDR2 SYDVKM. V lost 2 bases to trimming and J lost 7 bases, with 8 bases between them. This CDR3 spans 13 amino acids.

This clone was seen a handful of times. The V gene is TRBV7-2, the J gene TRBJ2-3, with 9 positions matching TRBD2. This CDR3 has 18 amino acids. With 5 bases clipped from V and 1 base from J, the junction kept 13 bases outside the gene matches. Germline values: CDR1 SGHTA, CDR2 FQGNSA. CDR3 DNA: TGTGCCAGCAGCCCCAAACATTTAGCGGGGGACCGCACAGATACGCAGTATTTT. Its translation: CASSPKHLAGDRTDTQYF.

The V and J genes are TRBV7-3 and TRBJ2-7, with D perhaps TRBD1 (6 bases). The germline V gene encodes CDR1 SGHTA and CDR2 FQGTGA. Trimming shortened V by 0 bases and J by 5 bases, and 11 bases separated the two germline ends. This CDR3 has 14 amino acids. CDR3 residues: CASSLTYRDHEQYF. CDR3 nucleotide sequence: TGTGCCAGCAGCTTAACATACAGGGACCACGAGCAGTACTTC.

V gene TRBV5-4 combines with J gene TRBJ2-1, with TRBD2 identical over 10 bases. V lost 8 bases and J lost 9; bases outside the gene matches: 8. The germline gives CDR1 SGHNT, CDR2 YYREEE (reference sequence). CDR3 length: 13 amino acids. This CDR3 is CASKREGPGEQFF. CDR3 DNA sequence: TGTGCCAGTAAGCGGGAGGGCCCGGGTGAGCAGTTCTTC. The entire variable domain, with the rest obtained from reference TRBV5-4 and TRBJ2-1, is as follows: ETGVTQSPTHLIKTRGQQVTLRCSSQSGHNTVSWYQQALGQGPQFIFQYYREEENGRGNFPPRFSGLQFPNYSSELNVNALELDDSALYLCASKREGPGEQFFGPGTRLTVL.

The CDR3 DNA reads as TGTGCCAGCAGAAGTATAATCGGACAGGGGAATTACGAGCAGTACTTC. Its protein product is CASRSIIGQGNYEQYF. The chain couples TRBV2 to TRBJ2-7, with TRBD1 identical over 9 bases. V shed 6 bases, J shed 4 bases, and the junction held 13 bases outside the gene matches. The CDR3 totals 16 residues. Germline CDR1 and CDR2: SNHLY and FYNNEI.

The rearrangement uses TRBV6-5 and TRBJ2-2; maybe TRBD2 (6 bases). Per the germline V gene, CDR1 is MNHEY and CDR2 is SVGAGI. CDR3 length equals 13 residues. V was pared by 6 bases and J by 2 bases, with 7 bases between. The CDR3 nucleotides read TGTGCCAGCAGGGGAGGAAACACCGGGGAGCTGTTTTTT. Amino acid sequence: CASRGGNTGELFF.

V gene TRBV7-2 combines with J gene TRBJ1-5; D uncertain. V gave up 2 bases and J gave up 3 bases, with 8 bases separating them. Germline lookup yields CDR1 SGHTA and CDR2 FQGNSA. The CDR3 sequence is 14 residues long. CDR3 in DNA: TGTGCCAGCAGCTTAAAGCTGTACAATCAGCCCCAGCATTTT. Residues: CASSLKLYNQPQHF.

The V and J genes are TRBV3-1 (or the pseudogene TRBV3-2) and TRBJ1-1; 8 positions agree with TRBD1. The J segment lost 10 bases and the V segment lost 4 bases, leaving 5 bases of the junction unmatched. The germline V gene encodes CDR1 LGHDT and CDR2 YNNKEL (reference sequence). CDR3 length: 12 amino acids. CDR3 bases: TGTGCCAGCAGCCCGGGACAGGACCGAGCTTTCTTT. It codes for CASSPGQDRAFF.

V is TRBV30 and J is TRBJ1-4; D gene uncertain. This CDR3 comprises 13 residues. CDR1 GTSNPN and CDR2 SVGIG come from the germline V gene (reference sequence). V was shortened by 4 bases and J by 0 bases, with 6 bases between the two germline ends. The CDR3 loop is CAWKRSTNEKLFF. CDR3 sequence (DNA): TGTGCCTGGAAACGGTCAACTAATGAAAAACTGTTTTTT. Full variable domain (remainder filled in from reference TRBV30 and TRBJ1-4): SQTIHQWPATLVQPVGSPLSLECTVEGTSNPNLYWYRQAAGRGLQLLFYSVGIGQISSEVPQNLSASRPQDRQFILSSKKLLLSDSGFYLCAWKRSTNEKLFFGSGTQLSVL.

The rearrangement uses TRBV6-5 and TRBJ2-2; TRBD1 might be the D (6 bases). Germline lookup yields CDR1 MNHEY and CDR2 SVGAGI. V dropped 9 bases and J dropped 4 bases, with 15 bases sitting between them. This CDR3 is 14 amino acids long. The CDR3 here is CASNPGQSTGELFF. The CDR3 nucleotides read TGTGCCAGTAACCCGGGACAAAGCACCGGGGAGCTGTTTTTT.

J is TRBJ1-1 and V is TRBV7-8; a possible D gene is TRBD1 (5 bases). Trimming left V 5 bases short and J 1 base short, with 11 bases between. The CDR3 has 14 amino acids. Germline V gene lookup returns CDR1 SGHVS and CDR2 FQNEAQ. CDR3 in amino acids: CASSKSGANTEAFF. CDR3 DNA: TGTGCCAGCAGCAAAAGCGGGGCGAACACTGAAGCTTTCTTT.